What follows is one TCR beta chain and its context. No antigen is known for it. This record belongs to a study of vaccination and CD4 T cells after COVID-19. Looking at the study overall: A median of approximately 96 days (range 35 to 161) separated diagnosis from post-COVID sampling.

Oncomine TCR Beta short-read sequencing was applied to DNA from cultured CD4+ T cells. Extraction of genomic DNA was performed on cultured CD4+ T cells. TCRdb re-analysed the PCR reads in MiXCR, keeping a single row per CDR3 protein. The sample has over 1,500 distinct CDR3 sequences; around three fifths are singletons. Study-wide results and caveats: SARS-CoV-2-reactive clonotype medians increased from roughly 21 to 40, not significantly.

This CDR3 region has 18 residues. Treatment specified: roughly nine-day PBMC culture with coronavirus spike peptide pools or control peptides (ViraFEST assay). Pre-COVID-19 pandemic sampling (2011-2018) yielded the unexposed donor's CD4+ T cells. Once cultured 10 days, CD4+ T cells underwent isolation by negative selection. The rearrangement joins TRBV21-1 to TRBJ1-1; no DNA check was done on the table's D call, TRBD1. TRBV21-1 is labeled a pseudogene. The sample comprised CD4+ T cells from blood, cultured in vitro. This receptor was identified in a human donor in good health. CDR3 DNA: TGTGCCAGCAGCAAAGGCGGAGTCAGGGGTGACATGAACACTGAAGCTTTCTTT. This sequence encodes CASSKGGVRGDMNTEAFF.